This T cell receptor (beta chain) is from a study of blood T cell repertoires in COVID-19 (TCRdb year 2020). Study-level background: Samples from collaborators originated in the United States, Italy and Spain and spanned both the acute and convalescent phases of COVID-19. HLA class I and class II types, where available, came from metadata supplied by the sample provider rather than from assay-based typing. The prospective study material was composed of cDNA or gDNA derived from T cells, B-cell-depleted T cells, or PBMCs. The repertoires were released in a freely available public database intended as a resource for research on the immune response to SARS-CoV-2. Nearly every sample came with metadata listing a de-identified subject ID, COVID-19 status, age in years and sex. The samples were drawn from the first 160 participants of the ongoing ImmuneRACE study and from over a thousand subjects provided by 6 global collaborators. Deeply sampled blood TCRbeta repertoires from subjects exposed to, actively infected with, or recovered from COVID-19 were included in the dataset. Points the paper makes about the study in general: How much clinical and demographic metadata was included differed by source and by participant, and the metadata was provided uncurated.

TCRbeta CDR3 regions were amplified from genomic DNA using the immunoSEQ Assay, a bias-controlled multiplex PCR. The published analysis was carried out like this. Nucleated cell counts per sample were estimated from amplification of reference gene primers within the assay. To quantify the absolute abundance of each unique TCRbeta CDR3 rearrangement, sequence reads were collapsed and filtered. For each sample, productive Simpson clonality was calculated as the square root of Simpson's diversity index across productive rearrangements. As stored in TCRdb, this immuneACCESS dataset retains in-frame rearrangements with V and J assigned. A fraction of the clones does not appear; measured against another copy, unresolved V genes explain less than half of the discrepancy, and the remainder lacks a known reason. V, J and clone size are those of that table, while D and trimming were read from the DNA. Here the sample has approximately 99,000 clones; approximately 85% occur a single time. The ten top clones hold around 18% of the sample.

This clone was detected many times. The target of this receptor is not known. No base quality values were provided; no much bigger clone lies one nucleotide off. The collaborating institutions used their own protocols to collect whole blood in K2EDTA tubes. For TCRbeta analysis, collaborator samples were shipped as frozen whole blood, as isolated PBMCs, or as DNA extracted from either sample type. Measured from the cysteine to the phenylalanine, the CDR3 is 14 residues long. Here the CDR3 DNA is all that survives: 42 bases in frame from base 1. V lost 4 bases and J lost 6 bases; the stretch between them is 14 bases long. In the germline V gene, CDR1 corresponds to SGHTS and CDR2 to YDEGEE.

The sequencing sample was made of peripheral blood. This TCR came from an elderly woman with active or convalescent COVID-19. The chain is encoded by TRBV5-8 joined to TRBJ2-1; TRBD1 might be the D gene, on 6 matching bases. The DNA sequence is given as TGTGCCAGCAGCCGCAGGGGATGGGGCAATGAGCAGTTCTTC. This yields the protein CASSRRGWGNEQFF.